A selection of T cell receptor beta chains follows, all from one sample in a study of T cell clusters in autoimmune cytopenias. TCRdb reprocessed the multiplex PCR reads and keeps a single row for each CDR3 protein, giving no DNA. Its table lists hundreds of distinct CDR3 sequences. The sequencing sample was made of peripheral blood. These receptors originate from a human donor with an autoimmune cytopenia or autoimmune hepatitis (not recorded which). Both conserved end residues are part of each CDR3. Each record gives: J gene, V gene, clone size, CDR3 protein. The size entry is marked missing in some rows and otherwise reads once, few, many or a size class.

J: TRBJ1-1
V: TRBV10-1
size: .
CDR3: CASSESDVRRGAFF

J: TRBJ2-1
V: TRBV12-3/TRBV12-4
size: medium-sized
CDR3: CASSPLLNVVILRGEQFF

J: TRBJ2-7
V: TRBV30
size: medium-sized
CDR3: CASDKAYEQYF

J: TRBJ2-1
V: TRBV18
size: medium-sized
CDR3: CASPPSSTVNEQFF

J: TRBJ2-4
V: TRBV20-1
size: medium-sized
CDR3: CSAPRTGGTKNIQYF

J: TRBJ2-1
V: TRBV5-5
size: medium-sized
CDR3: CASSPPTLFNEQFF

J: TRBJ2-1
V: TRBV20-1
size: .
CDR3: CSARLVVFIGSNLRNEQFF

J: TRBJ1-2
V: TRBV11-2
size: medium-sized
CDR3: CASSPGQGYGYTF

J: TRBJ1-5
V: TRBV20-1
size: .
CDR3: CSARGNQPQHF

J: TRBJ1-1
V: TRBV7-2
size: .
CDR3: CASSRDRATEAFF

J: TRBJ2-7
V: TRBV6-5
size: large
CDR3: CASQRTVTYEQYF

J: TRBJ2-3
V: TRBV20-1
size: medium-sized
CDR3: CSARDWGADTQYF

J: TRBJ1-6
V: TRBV19
size: medium-sized
CDR3: CASRTGTGNSPLHF

J: TRBJ1-5
V: TRBV27
size: medium-sized
CDR3: CASSFSPTGYSNQPQHF

J: TRBJ2-5
V: TRBV18
size: medium-sized
CDR3: CASRTNRGQETQYF

J: TRBJ2-5
V: TRBV27
size: medium-sized
CDR3: CASSPRTPSRETQYF

J: TRBJ1-4
V: TRBV6-5
size: large
CDR3: CASSHDRQGFNEKLFF

J: TRBJ1-2
V: TRBV19
size: large
CDR3: CASSMTSDSFDGYTF

J: TRBJ1-1
V: TRBV20-1
size: .
CDR3: CSARALQVQNTEAFF

J: TRBJ2-1
V: TRBV11-2
size: medium-sized
CDR3: CASSSPGLAGGLEQFF

J: TRBJ1-2
V: TRBV4-3
size: .
CDR3: CASSPLQGGYGYTF

J: TRBJ2-3
V: TRBV10-3
size: medium-sized
CDR3: CAISPGTSGRRTDTQYF

J: TRBJ2-5
V: TRBV10-3
size: medium-sized
CDR3: CAIRGTGVRETQYF